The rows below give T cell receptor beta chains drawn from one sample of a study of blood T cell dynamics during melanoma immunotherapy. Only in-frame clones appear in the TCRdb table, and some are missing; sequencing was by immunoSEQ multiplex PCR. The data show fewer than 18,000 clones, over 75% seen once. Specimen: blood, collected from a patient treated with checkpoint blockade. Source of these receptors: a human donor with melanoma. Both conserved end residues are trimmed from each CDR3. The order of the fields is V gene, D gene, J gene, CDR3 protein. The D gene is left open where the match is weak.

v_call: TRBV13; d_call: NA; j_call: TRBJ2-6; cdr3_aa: ASSQNIAVSGANVLT
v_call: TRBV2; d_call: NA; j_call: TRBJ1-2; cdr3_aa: ASRPNTPGLGGYGYT
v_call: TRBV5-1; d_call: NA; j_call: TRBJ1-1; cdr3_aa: ASKGSQGNTEAF
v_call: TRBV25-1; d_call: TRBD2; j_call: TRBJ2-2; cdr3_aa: ASSEWRGALGELF
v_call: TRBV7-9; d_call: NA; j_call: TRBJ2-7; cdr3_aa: ASSFKEAGEQY
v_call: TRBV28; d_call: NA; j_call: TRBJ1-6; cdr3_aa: ASRLWGASYNSPLH
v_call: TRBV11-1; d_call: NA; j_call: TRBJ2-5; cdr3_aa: ASSLGASETQY
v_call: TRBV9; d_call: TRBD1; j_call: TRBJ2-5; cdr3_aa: ASSRWTGGGETQY
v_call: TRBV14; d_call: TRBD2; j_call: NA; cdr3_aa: ASSLLAGVGEQY
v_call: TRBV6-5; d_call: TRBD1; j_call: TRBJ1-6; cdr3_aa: ASSYSIGQGGSPLH
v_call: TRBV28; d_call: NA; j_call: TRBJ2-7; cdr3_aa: ASSPRNKDEQY
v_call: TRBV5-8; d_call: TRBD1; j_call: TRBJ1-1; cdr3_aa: ASSLGEGAQF
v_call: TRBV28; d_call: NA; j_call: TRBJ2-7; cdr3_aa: ASSLPSYEQY
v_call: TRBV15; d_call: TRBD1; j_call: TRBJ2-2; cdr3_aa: ATSRGQGNTGELF
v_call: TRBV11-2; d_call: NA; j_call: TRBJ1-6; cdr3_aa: ASSSVGSTYNSPLH
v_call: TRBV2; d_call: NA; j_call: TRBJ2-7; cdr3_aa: ASSDDSYEQY
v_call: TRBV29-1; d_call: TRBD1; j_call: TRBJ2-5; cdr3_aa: SGRVAGGGETQY
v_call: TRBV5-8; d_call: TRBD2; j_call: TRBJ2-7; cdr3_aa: ASSSLAAGEQY
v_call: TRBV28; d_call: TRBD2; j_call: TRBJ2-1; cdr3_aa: ASSPASGGPHSEQF
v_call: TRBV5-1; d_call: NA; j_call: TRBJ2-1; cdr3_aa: AGPGQGGGDEQF
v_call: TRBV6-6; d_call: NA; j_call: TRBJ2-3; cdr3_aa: ASSYPSESTDTQY
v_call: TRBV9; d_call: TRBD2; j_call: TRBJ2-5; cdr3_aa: ASSPRPLAGLQETQY
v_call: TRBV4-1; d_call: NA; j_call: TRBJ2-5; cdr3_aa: ASSLPGPEETQY
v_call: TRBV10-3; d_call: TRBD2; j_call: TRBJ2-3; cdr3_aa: AISEISAGGGTDTQY
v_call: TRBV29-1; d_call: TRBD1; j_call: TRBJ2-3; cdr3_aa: SDRQGAGTDTQY
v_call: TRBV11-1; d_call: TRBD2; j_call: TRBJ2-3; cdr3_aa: ASSFTGGGLGRDTQY
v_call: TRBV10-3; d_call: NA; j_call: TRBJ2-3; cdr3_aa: AISESVETQY
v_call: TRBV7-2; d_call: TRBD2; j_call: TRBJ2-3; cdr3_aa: ASSLGGNSDTQY
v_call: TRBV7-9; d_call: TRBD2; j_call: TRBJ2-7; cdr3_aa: ASSSSGASYEQY
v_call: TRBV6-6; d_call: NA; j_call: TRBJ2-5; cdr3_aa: ASRRSSATQY
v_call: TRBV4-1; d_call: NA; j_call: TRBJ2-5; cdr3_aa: ASSPGRGQETQY
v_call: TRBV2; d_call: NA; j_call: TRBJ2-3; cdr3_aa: ASSPGHGLTDTQY
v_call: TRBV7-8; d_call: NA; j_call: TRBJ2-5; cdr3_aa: ASNVGPQETQY
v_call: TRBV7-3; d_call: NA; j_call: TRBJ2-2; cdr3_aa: ASSPRVTGGELF
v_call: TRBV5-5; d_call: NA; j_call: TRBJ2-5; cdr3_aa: ASSFRDNIRGETQY
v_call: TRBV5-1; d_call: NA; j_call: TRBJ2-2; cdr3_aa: ASSPTDTGSIGELF
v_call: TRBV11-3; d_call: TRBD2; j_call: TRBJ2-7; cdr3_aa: ASSLRGGSYEQY
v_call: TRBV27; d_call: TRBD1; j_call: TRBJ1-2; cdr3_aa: ASTRTGVNYGYT
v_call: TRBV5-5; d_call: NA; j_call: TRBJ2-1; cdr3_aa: ASSLAGNEQF
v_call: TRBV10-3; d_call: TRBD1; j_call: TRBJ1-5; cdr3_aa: AISGTGGSQPQH
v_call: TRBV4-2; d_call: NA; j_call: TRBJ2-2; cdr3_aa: ASSQDEGGPDTGELF
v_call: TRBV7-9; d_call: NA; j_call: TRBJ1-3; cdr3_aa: ASSQEPFSGNTIY
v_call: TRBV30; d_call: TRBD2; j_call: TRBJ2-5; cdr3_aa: AWGTAGGRGETQY
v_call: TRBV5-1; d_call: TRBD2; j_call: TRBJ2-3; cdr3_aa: ASSPALAGGTDTQY
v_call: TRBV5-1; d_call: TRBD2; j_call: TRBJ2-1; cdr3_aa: ASSLEASGAYNEQF
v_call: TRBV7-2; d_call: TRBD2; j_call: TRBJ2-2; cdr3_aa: ASSFQLAGGPNGELF
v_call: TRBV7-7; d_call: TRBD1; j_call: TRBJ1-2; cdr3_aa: ASSFQPQDRESYGYT